This TCR beta chain is drawn from a study of T-cell reconstitution after alpha-beta-depleted transplantation in children. Construction of the TCRbeta library involved unique molecular identifiers. TCRdb fed the PCR reads into MiXCR, producing one record per CDR3 protein. There are hundreds of thousands of distinct CDR3 sequences in the sample; approximately 8% occur only once, and 6.3% lies in the top ten. This clonotype was counted at least ten times. Its antigen is currently unknown. Study observations and caveats: Expanded graft clones, several hundred of them, were reportedly the source of alpha-beta T cells about two months after transplant.

The CDR3 sequence is 14 residues long. CDR1 is DFQATT and CDR2 is SNEGSKA in the germline V gene (reference sequence). V gave up 2 bases and J gave up 3 bases, with 14 bases separating them. The source was PBMCs, mostly from graft donor cells, collected 180 days after TCRalphabeta/CD19-depleted stem cell transplant. The V call is TRBV20-1, the J call TRBJ2-7; D may match TRBD1 or TRBD2 (7 bases each). This clonotype was obtained from a male patient between 10 and 17 years old who had a stem cell transplant for acute lymphoblastic leukemia, so the T cells may come from the graft donor. The CDR3 coding sequence is TGCAGTGCTAGAAGTCTCAGGGGGGGCTACGAGCAGTACTTC. Its protein is CSARSLRGGYEQYF.